This T cell receptor (beta chain) was captured in a study of blood T cell repertoires in COVID-19 (dated by TCRdb to the early 2020s). Turning to the overall study: The collaborator samples originated in the United States, Italy and Spain and spanned the acute and convalescent phases of COVID-19. The material from the prospective study consisted of cDNA or gDNA derived from T cells, B-cell-depleted T cells, or PBMCs. Deeply sampled blood TCRbeta repertoires from subjects exposed to, actively infected with, or recovered from COVID-19 were included in the dataset. A freely available public database, intended as a resource for researchers studying the immune response to SARS-CoV-2, is where the repertoires were released. The samples were drawn from the first 160 participants of the ongoing ImmuneRACE study and from 1,254 subjects provided by 6 global collaborators. Nearly every sample came with metadata listing a de-identified subject ID, COVID-19 status, age in years and sex. HLA class I and class II types, where available, came from metadata supplied by the sample provider rather than from assay-based typing.

Study-wide conclusions, independent of this receptor: How much clinical and demographic metadata was included differed by source and by participant, and the metadata was provided uncurated.

Turning to this clone: The specificity of this receptor is unknown. The input lacks base qualities; no much larger clone sits a single base away.

The CDR3 numbers 18 residues from cysteine through phenylalanine. Only the CDR3 part of the read is kept: 54 bases, read in frame from the first base. In the germline V gene, CDR1 corresponds to SGHVS and CDR2 to FQNEAQ. A distance of 24 bases separates the germline ends of V and J, which lose 7 bases and 0 bases respectively. TCRbeta CDR3 regions were amplified from genomic DNA using the immunoSEQ Assay, a bias-controlled multiplex PCR. Turning to the authors' computational methods: The number of nucleated cells in each sample was estimated by amplification of reference gene primers within the assay. Sequence reads were collapsed and filtered to measure the absolute abundance of every unique TCRbeta CDR3 rearrangement. Productive Simpson clonality was computed per sample as the square root of Simpson's diversity index over productive rearrangements. As stored in TCRdb, this immuneACCESS dataset retains in-frame rearrangements with V and J assigned. A fraction of the clones does not appear; measured against another copy, unresolved V genes explain less than half of the discrepancy, and the remainder lacks a known reason. V and J calls and clone size are as listed in that table; D and trimming were resolved from the DNA. This sample gives more than 250,000 clones in total; roughly 86% of them show up just once. The ten top clones hold roughly 2.1% of the sample.

Samples from volunteer blood donors who had recovered from COVID-19 were contributed by a second Seattle source. Whole blood was collected in K2EDTA tubes by collaborating institutions according to the institutions' own protocols. For TCRbeta analysis, collaborator samples were shipped as frozen whole blood, as isolated PBMCs, or as DNA extracted from either sample type. The sequenced material came from peripheral blood. Recombination joined TRBV7-8 with TRBJ1-2; tentative D gene TRBD1, with 5 bases matching. This sequence was found in a woman aged 25 to 39 who had recovered from COVID-19. The CDR3 is CASTNSDDRGRANYGYTF. The DNA sequence is TGTGCCAGCACCAACAGTGATGACAGAGGACGAGCTAACTATGGCTACACCTTC.